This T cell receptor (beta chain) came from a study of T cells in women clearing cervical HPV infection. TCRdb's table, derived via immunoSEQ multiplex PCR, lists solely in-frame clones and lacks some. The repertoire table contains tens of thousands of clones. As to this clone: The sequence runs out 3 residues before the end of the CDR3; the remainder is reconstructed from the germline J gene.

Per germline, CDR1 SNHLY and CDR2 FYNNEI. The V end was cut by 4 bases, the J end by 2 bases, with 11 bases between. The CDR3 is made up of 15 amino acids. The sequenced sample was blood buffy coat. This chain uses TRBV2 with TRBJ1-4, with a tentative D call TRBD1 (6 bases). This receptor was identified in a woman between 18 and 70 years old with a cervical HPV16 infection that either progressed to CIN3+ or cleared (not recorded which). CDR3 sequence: CASSARQVTNEKLFF. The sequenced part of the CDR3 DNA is TGTGCCAGCAGTGCCCGACAGGTGACTAATGAAAAA.